This T cell receptor (beta chain) derives from a study of CD8 T cells in ankylosing spondylitis. Overall study results and limits: Disease-linked clones reportedly concentrated significantly in matched ankylosing spondylitis synovial fluid. Seemingly characteristic of ankylosing spondylitis blood was a TCR beta motif consisting of eight highly homologous variants.

MiXCR, applied by TCRdb to the 5' RACE reads, yields one record per CDR3 protein. Of roughly 180,000 distinct CDR3 sequences listed, 13% were seen once; the top ten hold about 11%. The CDR3 length is 15 residues. Germline CDR1 reads KGHDR; CDR2 reads SFDVKD. J gave up 7 bases and V 3 bases, and 8 bases lay outside the gene matches. In its sample, this clonotype was seen many times. No antigen is known for it. The chain combines TRBV24-1 with TRBJ2-5, with 9 bases aligning to TRBD2. This sequence originates from a female donor with ankylosing spondylitis or in good health (not recorded which). The sequencing input was blood, either unsorted or a sorted T cell fraction (not recorded which). The CDR3 nucleotides are TGTGCCACCAGTGATGGGACTAGCCATTGGGGGACCCAGTACTTC. Translated: CATSDGTSHWGTQYF.